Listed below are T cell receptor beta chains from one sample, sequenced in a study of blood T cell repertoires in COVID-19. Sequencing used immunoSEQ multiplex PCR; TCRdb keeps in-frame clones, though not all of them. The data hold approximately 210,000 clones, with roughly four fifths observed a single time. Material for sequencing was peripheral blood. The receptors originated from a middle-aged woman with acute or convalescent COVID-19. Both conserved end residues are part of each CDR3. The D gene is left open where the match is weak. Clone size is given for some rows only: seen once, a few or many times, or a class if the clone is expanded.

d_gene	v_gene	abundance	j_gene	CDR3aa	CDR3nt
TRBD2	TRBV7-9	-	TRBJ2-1	CASSPRLASPRGNYNEQFF	TGTGCCAGCAGCCCTCGACTAGCTTCCCCCCGGGGGAACTACAATGAGCAGTTCTTC
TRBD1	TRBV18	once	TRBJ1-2	CASSRDRGDGYTF	TGTGCCAGCTCCCGCGACAGGGGAGATGGCTACACCTTC
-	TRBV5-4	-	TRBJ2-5	CASRTEFKGETQYF	TGTGCCAGCAGGACAGAGTTTAAAGGAGAGACCCAGTACTTC
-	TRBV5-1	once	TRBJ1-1	CASSEGENTEAFF	TGCGCCAGCAGCGAGGGAGAGAACACTGAAGCTTTCTTT
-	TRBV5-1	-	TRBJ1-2	CASSLGDGNYGYTF	TGCGCCAGCAGCTTGGGCGACGGGAACTATGGCTACACCTTC
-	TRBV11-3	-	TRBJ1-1	CARRVRFGTEAFF	TGTGCCAGGAGGGTCCGGTTTGGCACTGAAGCTTTCTTT
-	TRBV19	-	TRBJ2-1	CASSPGLYNEQFF	TGTGCCAGTAGTCCCGGACTGTACAATGAGCAGTTCTTC
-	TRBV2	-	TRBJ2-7	CASSGDFYEQYF	TGTGCCAGCAGTGGTGACTTCTACGAGCAGTACTTC
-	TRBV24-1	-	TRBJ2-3	CATSDPSRGGADTQYF	TGTGCCACCAGTGATCCTTCCCGCGGAGGGGCAGATACGCAGTATTTT
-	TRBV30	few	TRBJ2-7	CAWSSQGPHEQYF	TGTGCCTGGAGTTCGCAGGGTCCCCACGAGCAGTACTTC
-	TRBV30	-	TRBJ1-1	CAWSVLGSVNTEAFF	TGTGCCTGGAGTGTACTCGGGTCTGTGAACACTGAAGCTTTCTTT
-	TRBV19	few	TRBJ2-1	CASSMVSTDEQFF	TGTGCCAGTAGTATGGTTTCTACCGATGAGCAGTTCTTC
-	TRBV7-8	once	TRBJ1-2	CASSLGRGYGYTF	TGTGCCAGCAGCTTAGGAAGGGGCTATGGCTACACCTTC
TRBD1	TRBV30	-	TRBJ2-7	CAWDLTGAYEQYF	TGTGCCTGGGATCTCACAGGGGCCTACGAGCAGTACTTC
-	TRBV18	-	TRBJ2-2	CASSPFRTAMSGELFF	TGTGCCAGCTCACCCTTCCGGACAGCGATGAGCGGGGAGCTGTTTTTT
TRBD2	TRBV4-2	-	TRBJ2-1	CASSQEGLAAGEQFF	TGTGCCAGCAGCCAAGAGGGACTAGCGGCGGGTGAGCAGTTCTTC
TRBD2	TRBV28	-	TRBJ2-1	CASQKTGTSQFF	TGTGCCAGCCAAAAAACCGGGACTAGCCAGTTCTTC